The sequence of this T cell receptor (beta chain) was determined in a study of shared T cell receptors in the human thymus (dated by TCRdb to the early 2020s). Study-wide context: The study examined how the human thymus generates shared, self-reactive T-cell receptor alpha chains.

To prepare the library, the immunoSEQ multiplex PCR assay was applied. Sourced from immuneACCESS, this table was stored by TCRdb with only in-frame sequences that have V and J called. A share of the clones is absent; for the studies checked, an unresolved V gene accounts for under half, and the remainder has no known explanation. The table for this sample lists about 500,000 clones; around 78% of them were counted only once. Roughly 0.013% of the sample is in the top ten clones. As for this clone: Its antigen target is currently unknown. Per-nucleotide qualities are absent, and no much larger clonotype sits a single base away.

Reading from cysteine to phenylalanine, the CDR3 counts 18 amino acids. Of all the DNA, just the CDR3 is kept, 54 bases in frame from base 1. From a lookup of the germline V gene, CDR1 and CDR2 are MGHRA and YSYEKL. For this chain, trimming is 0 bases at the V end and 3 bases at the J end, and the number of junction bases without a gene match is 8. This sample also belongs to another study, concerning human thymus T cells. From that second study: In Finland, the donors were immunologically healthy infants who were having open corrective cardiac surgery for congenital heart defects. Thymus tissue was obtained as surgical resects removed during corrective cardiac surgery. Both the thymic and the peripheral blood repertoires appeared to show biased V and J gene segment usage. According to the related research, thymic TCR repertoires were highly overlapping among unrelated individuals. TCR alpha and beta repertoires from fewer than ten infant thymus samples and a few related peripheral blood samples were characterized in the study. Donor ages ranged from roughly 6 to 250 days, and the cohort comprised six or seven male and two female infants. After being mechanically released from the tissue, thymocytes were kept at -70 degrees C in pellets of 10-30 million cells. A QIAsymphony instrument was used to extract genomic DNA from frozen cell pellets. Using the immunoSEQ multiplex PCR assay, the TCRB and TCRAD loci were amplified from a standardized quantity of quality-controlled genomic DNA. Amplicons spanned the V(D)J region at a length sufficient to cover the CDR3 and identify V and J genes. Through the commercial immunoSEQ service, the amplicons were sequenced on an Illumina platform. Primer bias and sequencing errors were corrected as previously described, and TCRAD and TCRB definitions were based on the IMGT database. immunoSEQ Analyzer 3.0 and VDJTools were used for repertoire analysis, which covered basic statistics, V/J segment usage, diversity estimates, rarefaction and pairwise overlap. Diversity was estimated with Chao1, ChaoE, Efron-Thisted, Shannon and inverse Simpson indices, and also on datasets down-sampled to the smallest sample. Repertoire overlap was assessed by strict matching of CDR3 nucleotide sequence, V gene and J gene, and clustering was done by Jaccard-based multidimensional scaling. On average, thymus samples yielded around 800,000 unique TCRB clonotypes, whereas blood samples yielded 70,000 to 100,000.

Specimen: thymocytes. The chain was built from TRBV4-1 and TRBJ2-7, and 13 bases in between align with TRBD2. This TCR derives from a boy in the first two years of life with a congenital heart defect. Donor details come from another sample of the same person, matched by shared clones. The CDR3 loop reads CASSQDTPGLAGLYEQYF. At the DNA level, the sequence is TGCGCCAGCAGCCAAGATACGCCGGGACTAGCGGGACTCTACGAGCAGTACTTC.